This note documents a single TCR beta chain sequence. These data are taken from a study of Ad26.COV2.S vaccination and SARS-CoV-2 variants. Whole-study context: A participant enrolled in the COV1001 Ad26.COV2.S trial arm provided the sample.

This CDR3 is 15 amino acids long. The germline gives CDR1 SNHLY, CDR2 FYNNEI. V lost 6 bases to trimming and J lost 3 bases; unmatched junction nucleotides: 5. Generated by immunoSEQ multiplex PCR, the TCRdb table keeps only in-frame clones and is missing some. The table shows about 500,000 clones, with roughly 87% occurring only once. Treatment defined: some 20 received Ad26.COV2.S at low or high dose, single or two shots; about 5 received placebo; per-sample allocation not given. It was on day 63 after the first vaccine or placebo injection that samples were taken. The sequenced sample was peripheral blood, obtained in a trial of Ad26.COV2.S vaccine versus placebo. The TCR sequence derives from a person aged 18-65 years who received the Ad26.COV2.S COVID-19 vaccine or a placebo. This chain joins TRBV2 and TRBJ1-4, with 9 bases matching TRBD1. CDR3 in amino acids: CASRTTGGANEKLFF. CDR3 nucleotides: TGTGCCAGCAGAACGACAGGGGGTGCTAATGAAAAACTGTTTTTT.